This T cell receptor beta chain was recovered during a study of identical twins listed by TCRdb under 2016. Regarding the research as a whole: TCR alpha and beta repertoires from monozygotic twins, unrelated adults of various ages and cord blood were deep-sequenced to test whether fetal clonotypes persist. Replicate twin experiments were performed at different times using different library preparation protocols to rule out contamination.

Points the paper makes about the study in general: Compared with coincidental sharing between unrelated individuals, out-of-frame TCR alpha sequences shared between twins had an excess of sequences with low generation probability. Because the same donors could not be followed over many years, the conclusions relied on cross-sectional statistical analysis. Invariant T cells such as MAIT and iNKT could partly confound zero-insertion analyses, though diverse VJ usage argued against this for most clonotypes. In monozygotic twins, out-of-frame TCR alpha sharing was systematically underestimated by recombination models, although the models agreed with sharing between unrelated individuals. In beta out-of-frame sequences, excess twin sharing was weaker, because having fewer shared sequences lowered the signal-to-noise ratio. Abundant cord blood beta clonotypes had fewer insertions, young adult naive repertoires showed a similar but weaker trend, and memory repertoires showed no such trend.

Via the germline V gene (reference sequence), CDR1 is LGHDT and CDR2 YNNKEL. V and J are trimmed by 2 bases and 9 bases, and the gene matches miss 13 bases of the junction. Inclusive of the bounding cysteine and phenylalanine, the CDR3 is 17 residues long. Only the CDR3 region is kept as DNA, spanning 51 bases read in frame from base 1. The library was made by 5' RACE. The sequencer was an Illumina HiSeq 2000. Template switching introduced a universal primer binding site; the final cDNA contained a unique molecular identifier, enabling accurate counting of TCR cDNA molecules. Specific primers in the conserved constant-segment region were used to synthesize first-strand cDNA for TCR alpha and beta chains. Each cDNA library was double barcoded, with a SMART-Mk sample barcode plus Illumina barcodes, to control for contamination. TruSeq adapter sequences along with Illumina sample barcodes were introduced in two successive PCR steps. Sequencing of the TCR alpha and beta cDNA libraries was done on the Illumina HiSeq platform using custom primers. Concerning the study's data processing: Raw reads were processed with MiGEC to extract unique molecular identifiers, and MiXCR was used to determine CDR3 positions. Recombination models were inferred per individual with the repgenHMM and IGoR tools using an EM algorithm. Shared clonotypes were analyzed with the tcR package in R, and sharing was normalized by the product of cloneset sizes. To study raw recombination free of thymic and clonal selection effects, out-of-frame nonproductive sequences were analyzed. The public sequencing data were trimmed at Q25 with fastp and processed into clonotypes with MiXCR by TCRdb, which kept only in-frame beta chains. All rows with the same CDR3 protein become a single entry with the most common DNA and genes. The V and J calls were not made by the authors but by TCRdb's processing. For this sample the table gives approximately 630,000 distinct CDR3 sequences, of which about 7% were detected only once. The ten largest clones add up to about 1.6% of the sample.

Only healthy Caucasian donors were included. Three pairs of female monozygotic twins, all aged roughly 18 to 29 years, made up the twin cohort. Peripheral blood mononuclear cells were the source from which RNA for the TCR libraries was isolated. This clonotype appeared a few times. The antigen this receptor binds is unknown. Base qualities were left out, and no much larger clone turns up one base away. In addition, the sample was reused for a study of yellow fever vaccine responses in identical twins. As described in the second report: According to the authors, in identical twins the way T cells responded to vaccination appeared partly convergent and partly personalized. In identical twins, the study followed T cell clones that responded to the vaccine with precision.

Recombination joined TRBV3-1 with TRBJ2-1, and 10 junction bases match TRBD2. This TCR came from a woman under 30 in good health. The sequenced sample was PBMCs. The CDR3 reads as follows: CASSQRRGLAGAGEQFF. The base sequence is TGTGCCAGCAGCCAACGACGAGGTCTAGCGGGAGCTGGTGAGCAGTTCTTC.